This T cell receptor beta chain was recorded in a study of monozygotic twins with cystic fibrosis. Only one count was recorded for this clone. Libraries were prepared by immunoSEQ multiplex PCR; TCRdb keeps only in-frame clonotypes and omits some of them. The profile shows around 30,000 clones, 75% to 95% of them singletons. Trimming took 2 bases from V and 2 from J, leaving 6 bases between them. The CDR3 has 13 amino acids. Germline loops: CDR1 SGHAT, CDR2 FQNNGV. The chain recombines TRBV11-2 with TRBJ1-1; D remains ambiguous. Sequenced sample: blood. This sequence was found in a girl under 10 years old with cystic fibrosis. DNA for the CDR3: TGTGCCAGCAGCTTAACCGCCAACACTGAAGCTTTCTTT. Translating it yields CASSLTANTEAFF. The full variable domain, with the rest looked up from reference TRBV11-2 and TRBJ1-1, is EAGVAQSPRYKIIEKRQSVAFWCNPISGHATLYWYQQILGQGPKLLIQFQNNGVVDDSQLPKDRFSAERLKGVDSTLKIQPAKLEDSAVYLCASSLTANTEAFFGQGTRLTVV.